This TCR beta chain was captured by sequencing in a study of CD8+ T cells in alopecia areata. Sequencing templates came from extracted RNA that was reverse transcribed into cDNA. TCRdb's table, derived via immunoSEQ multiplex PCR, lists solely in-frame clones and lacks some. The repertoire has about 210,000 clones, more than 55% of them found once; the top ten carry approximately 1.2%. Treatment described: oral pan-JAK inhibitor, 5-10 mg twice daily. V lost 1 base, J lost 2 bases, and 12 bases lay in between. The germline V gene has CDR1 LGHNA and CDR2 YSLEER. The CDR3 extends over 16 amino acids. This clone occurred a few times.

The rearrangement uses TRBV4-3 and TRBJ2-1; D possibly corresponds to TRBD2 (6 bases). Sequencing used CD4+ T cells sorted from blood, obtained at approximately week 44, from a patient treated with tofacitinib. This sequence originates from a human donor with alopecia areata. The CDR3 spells CASSQGHSGPYNEQFF. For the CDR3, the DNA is TGCGCCAGCAGCCAAGGGCATAGCGGACCCTACAATGAGCAGTTCTTC.